This TCR beta chain comes out of a study of cytomegalovirus exposure and HLA in healthy donors. The donors gave bone marrow, and they were healthy. V shed 3 bases and J shed 2 bases, with 8 bases lying between them. The CDR3 has 15 residues. Germline CDR1 SGHTA, CDR2 FQGTGA. Study results and caveats: HLA-A and HLA-B allele assignments for most subjects were reportedly predicted accurately using TCR beta sequences. Previous analysis showed most TCR beta V segments were productive about 87% or about 30% of the time.

Concerning this clone itself: No antigen is known for it.

PCR primers comprised 60 Vbeta and 13 Jbeta primers. This table comes from immunoSEQ multiplex PCR, and its TCRdb copy is limited to in-frame clones, with some not included. The table lists 120,000 to 150,000 clones, approximately 79% of them singletons. The chain is built from TRBV7-3 and TRBJ2-6, with TRBD2 as a possible D gene (5 bases). The source is a woman in her twenties or thirties in good health and CMV-seronegative. Sequenced input: PBMCs. The CDR3 sequence: CASSFGGPGANVLTF. The CDR3 region has the DNA TGTGCCAGCAGCTTTGGCGGGCCTGGGGCCAACGTCCTGACTTTC.